Listed here are 6 T cell receptor beta chains from one sample, sequenced in a study of cytomegalovirus exposure and HLA in healthy donors. Clones were sequenced by immunoSEQ multiplex PCR, and TCRdb holds only the in-frame ones, with some missing. The sample includes over 120,000 clones, about 87% of them seen just once. The source material was PBMCs. These receptors were collected from a man younger than 35 in good health and CMV-seropositive.

V usage is TRBV19 and J usage is TRBJ2-1, with D possibly TRBD2 on 5 matching bases. Trimming pared 8 bases from V and 0 bases from J, leaving 17 bases between. The V gene's germline CDR1 is LNHDA and CDR2 SQIVND (reference sequence). The CDR3 is 16 residues long. The CDR3 bases are TGTGCCAGTGGCCCATTTGGAGGCTACTCCTACAATGAGCAGTTCTTC. It encodes CASGPFGGYSYNEQFF.

The rearrangement joins TRBV6-1 to TRBJ2-1; 12 bases are shared with TRBD2. The germline CDR1 and CDR2 sequences are MNHNS and SASEGT. This CDR3 comprises 14 residues. V lost 4 bases to trimming and J lost 7 bases; unmatched junction nucleotides: 2. CDR3 sequence reads: CASSGLAGENEQFF. The CDR3 DNA follows: TGTGCCAGCAGTGGACTAGCGGGAGAGAATGAGCAGTTCTTC.

The genes are TRBV18 and TRBJ1-4; 11 bases are a match to TRBD1. Trimming at V came to 8 bases and at J to 5 bases, leaving 1 base not matched to a gene. Germline values: CDR1 KGHSH, CDR2 LQKENI. The CDR3 consists of 13 residues. The DNA of the CDR3 is TGTGCCAGCCGGACAGGGGGCAATGAAAAACTGTTTTTT. Protein sequence: CASRTGGNEKLFF.

A note on this clone: The junction departs from germline at one end; a sequencing error may be responsible. The rearrangement joins TRBV6-5 to TRBJ1-2, with 7 nucleotides matching TRBD1. This CDR3 is 12 amino acids long. From germline, CDR1 is MNHEY and CDR2 SVGAGI. The CDR3 DNA is TGTGCCAGCAGTTACTCCGGGACAGAAATATTCTTC. Amino acids: CASSYSGTEIFF.

V usage is TRBV19 and J usage is TRBJ1-2, with unresolved D. This CDR3 region has 13 residues. The V end was cut by 6 bases, the J end by 8 bases, with 16 bases between. Germline V gene data show CDR1 as LNHDA and CDR2 as SQIVND (reference sequence). Here the CDR3 reads CASSVTGAEGYTF. The CDR3 coding sequence is TGTGCCAGTAGCGTAACGGGAGCCGAGGGCTACACCTTC.

V and J are TRBV5-4 and TRBJ2-5; a weak D match, TRBD2 (6 bases). The CDR3 is made up of 16 amino acids. Between the trimmed V and J ends, which lost 0 bases and 5 bases, there was a span of 17 bases. Germline CDR1 reads SGHNT; CDR2 reads YYREEE (reference sequence). The CDR3 spells CASSLVGGAAGETQYF. The DNA for the CDR3 is TGTGCCAGCAGCTTGGTGGGGGGAGCCGCGGGGGAGACCCAGTACTTC. Looking up the rest from reference TRBV5-4 and TRBJ2-5 gives the full variable domain: ETGVTQSPTHLIKTRGQQVTLRCSSQSGHNTVSWYQQALGQGPQFIFQYYREEENGRGNFPPRFSGLQFPNYSSELNVNALELDDSALYLCASSLVGGAAGETQYFGPGTRLLVL.